This passage covers 10 T cell receptor beta chains from one sample sequenced in a study of radiotherapy plus CTLA-4 blockade in lung cancer. TCRdb's copy holds only in-frame clones and misses some; the assay was immunoSEQ multiplex PCR. The table shows 90,000 or so clones, with about 90% occurring only once. Sequenced here: peripheral blood, sampled from a patient treated with radiotherapy plus ipilimumab. These receptors all stem from a human donor with non-small cell lung cancer who had a partial response to radiotherapy plus ipilimumab.

The chain couples TRBV28 to TRBJ1-2; 7 positions agree with TRBD1. The CDR3 has 14 residues. In germline, CDR1 is MDHEN, CDR2 SYDVKM. Unmatched junction bases numbered 7, after V lost 6 bases and J lost 3 bases. The CDR3 region has the DNA TGTGCCAGCAGCCTTCATGGACAGGACTATGGCTACACCTTC. This sequence encodes CASSLHGQDYGYTF.

The chain is built from TRBV7-2 and TRBJ1-5; D might be TRBD1 (5 bases). The V end lost 5 bases, the J end lost 2 bases, and 13 bases lay between the germline ends. This CDR3 is built from 15 residues. Germline CDR1 SGHTA, CDR2 FQGNSA. CDR3 region: CASSRGQGGNQPQHF. In DNA, the CDR3 is TGTGCCAGCAGCAGGGGCCAGGGCGGCAATCAGCCCCAGCATTTT.

Comment on this clone: An end of the junction differs from the germline gene, which may be a read error. Distinct nucleotide sequences in the sample also encode this CDR3. The gene calls are TRBV6-1 and TRBJ1-5, with D possibly TRBD1 on 6 matching bases. The V gene's germline CDR1 is MNHNS and CDR2 SASEGT. The CDR3 is 17 residues long. The DNA of the CDR3 is TGTGCCAGCAGTGGCACGCTAAAACAGGGTAGCAACCAGCCCCAGCATTTT. Amino acids: CASSGTLKQGSNQPQHF.

The chain recombines TRBV19 with TRBJ1-6; possibly TRBD1 for D (5 bases). Trimming removed 9 bases from V and 0 bases from J, with 21 bases in between. CDR3 length: 18 residues. Germline V CDR1 and CDR2: LNHDA, SQIVND (reference sequence). This CDR3 is CASRQLRKGSSYNSPLHF. The CDR3 nucleotides are TGTGCCAGCCGACAGTTGAGGAAAGGAAGCTCCTATAATTCACCCCTCCACTTT.

The genes are TRBV28 and TRBJ2-7; 11 bases fit TRBD2. Germline-derived CDR1 and CDR2 are MDHEN and SYDVKM. The CDR3 extends over 14 amino acids. J lost 4 bases, V lost 4 bases, and 3 bases had no gene match. In nucleotides, the CDR3 is TGTGCCAGCAGTTCGACTAGCGGGGTATACGAGCAGTACGTC. Residues: CASSSTSGVYEQYV.

The chain uses TRBV29-1 and TRBJ1-1, with no clear D. CDR1 is SQVTM and CDR2 is ANQGSEA in the germline V gene. Trimming removed 8 bases from V and 4 bases from J, with 14 bases in between. This CDR3 region has 12 residues. CDR3 bases: TGCAGCTGCCAAGTCCGGGGCACTGAAGCTTTCTTT. Amino acids: CSCQVRGTEAFF.

The chain couples TRBV5-1 to TRBJ2-7; TRBD2 agrees at 9 bases. V trimming: 1 base; J trimming: 2 bases; junction bases outside the gene matches: 4. CDR1 SGHRS and CDR2 YFSETQ come from the germline V gene. The CDR3 has 15 amino acids. In DNA form, the CDR3 reads TGCGCCAGCAGCTTGACTAGCGGGCCGACCTACGAGCAGTACTTC. This sequence encodes CASSLTSGPTYEQYF.

The V gene is TRBV7-9, the J gene TRBJ2-4, with D possibly matching TRBD1 (6 bases). Germline CDR1 is SEHNR and CDR2 is FQNEAQ (reference sequence). Trimming stripped 1 base from V and 2 bases from J, with 9 bases between. CDR3 length: 15 amino acids. In DNA form, the CDR3 reads TGTGCCAGCAGCTTAGACGGACAGCCCAAAAACATTCAGTACTTC. Protein sequence: CASSLDGQPKNIQYF.

The J gene is TRBJ1-4, the V gene TRBV6-7; the D gene is possibly TRBD1 (5 bases). TRBV6-7 is given ORF status, its function remaining uncertain. V was trimmed by 7 bases and J by 8 bases, leaving 20 bases between them. The CDR3 has 15 amino acids. This CDR3 reads CASTHWGDVEEKLFF. The CDR3 DNA follows: TGTGCCAGCACCCACTGGGGGGATGTAGAGGAAAAACTGTTTTTT.

This clone was observed a handful of times. This chain links TRBV19 with TRBJ1-5; 9 bases map to TRBD1. This CDR3 region has 14 residues. The ends lost 7 bases at V and 7 bases at J; junction bases unmatched: 8. CDR1 is LNHDA and CDR2 is SQIVND in the germline V gene (reference sequence). The CDR3 protein is CASTDRGVWQPQHF. The CDR3 nucleotides are TGTGCCAGTACCGACAGGGGGGTATGGCAGCCCCAGCATTTT.